These 25 T cell receptor beta chains originate from one sample sequenced in a study of shared clonotypes between healthy human individuals. Clones were read by immunoSEQ multiplex PCR, and TCRdb kept only the in-frame ones, dropping some. The sample shows roughly 2,000,000 clones, 85% to 95% of them seen only once. CD45RO-negative CD8 cells positively selected for CCR7 made up the naive population, which excluded terminally differentiated effector memory CD45RA+ cells. Sequencing input: naive CD8+ T cells sorted from blood. The receptors shown here come from a young man in good health.

About this clone itself: The identical CDR3 is also encoded by other nucleotide sequences in the sample. This chain connects TRBV9 to TRBJ1-2, with 8 positions matching TRBD1. V was clipped by 3 bases and J by 4 bases; unmatched bases: 2. Germline V gene sequence: CDR1 SGDLS, CDR2 YYNGEE. The CDR3 runs to 13 residues. The CDR3 DNA reads as TGTGCCAGCAGCGAGACAGGGGTCTATGGCTACACCTTC. Residues: CASSETGVYGYTF. The full variable domain, with the rest looked up from reference TRBV9 and TRBJ1-2, is DSGVTQTPKHLITATGQRVTLRCSPRSGDLSVYWYQQSLDQGLQFLIQYYNGEERAKGNILERFSAQQFPDLHSELNLSSLELGDSALYFCASSETGVYGYTFGSGTRLTVV.

V is TRBV28 and J is TRBJ2-3, with 7 positions matching TRBD1. The length of the CDR3 is 14 residues. Germline loops: CDR1 MDHEN, CDR2 SYDVKM. Losses at the gene ends were 5 bases for V and 2 bases for J; bases not matched to a gene: 4. For the CDR3, the DNA is TGTGCCAGCAGTCTACAGGGGACCACAGATACGCAGTATTTT. Translation gives CASSLQGTTDTQYF. Full variable domain (rest looked up from reference TRBV28 and TRBJ2-3): DVKVTQSSRYLVKRTGEKVFLECVQDMDHENMFWYRQDPGLGLRLIYFSYDVKMKEKGDIPEGYSVSREKKERFSLILESASTNQTSMYLCASSLQGTTDTQYFGPGTRLTVL.

The V call is TRBV6-5, the J call TRBJ2-7; D may be TRBD1 (6 bases). This CDR3 has 15 residues. V lost 0 bases, J lost 0 bases, and 9 bases lay in between. The germline V gene encodes CDR1 MNHEY and CDR2 SVGAGI. The CDR3: CASSYSIGGSYEQYF. The CDR3 DNA sequence: TGTGCCAGCAGTTACTCGATAGGGGGCTCCTACGAGCAGTACTTC.

The rearrangement joins TRBV9 to TRBJ2-1; 9 bases agree with TRBD2. The CDR3 consists of 16 residues. V was pared by 0 bases and J by 2 bases, with 3 bases of the junction left unmatched. Germline-derived CDR1 and CDR2 are SGDLS and YYNGEE. CDR3 amino acids: CASSVGERGAYNEQFF. CDR3 in DNA: TGTGCCAGCAGCGTAGGGGAGCGGGGGGCCTACAATGAGCAGTTCTTC.

This clone is a singleton in its sample. In the same sample, other DNA sequences code for this CDR3. The chain is built from TRBV4-3 and TRBJ2-5; 8 bases match TRBD2. V trimming: 1 base; J trimming: 5 bases; junction bases outside the gene matches: 6. The germline V gene encodes CDR1 LGHNA and CDR2 YSLEER. This CDR3 comprises 15 residues. The CDR3 here is CASSQVSGGEETQYF. The CDR3 nucleotides are TGCGCCAGCAGCCAAGTATCCGGGGGGGAGGAGACCCAGTACTTC.

In its sample, this clone was seen once. The J gene is TRBJ2-7, the V gene TRBV25-1, with D perhaps given as TRBD1 or TRBD2 (5 bases each). This CDR3 comprises 14 residues. CDR1 is MGHDK, CDR2 SYGVNS, per germline. V was pared by 6 bases and J by 0 bases, with 12 bases between. In nucleotides, the CDR3 is TGTGCCAGCAGCGCCGAGGGGCACTCCTACGAGCAGTACTTC. As protein: CASSAEGHSYEQYF.

The CDR3 sequence: CASSQKLLAGVNTGELFF. The CDR3, as DNA: TGCGCCAGCAGCCAAAAGTTGCTAGCGGGAGTGAACACCGGGGAGCTGTTTTTT. The chain combines TRBV4-3 with TRBJ2-2; 10 bases are a match to TRBD2. Trimming took 2 bases from V and 1 from J; bases not matched to a gene: 7. The CDR3 runs to 18 residues. From germline, CDR1 is LGHNA and CDR2 YSLEER.

The genes are TRBV15 and TRBJ1-4, with D possibly being TRBD1 (6 bases). There are 16 residues in the CDR3. V lost 3 bases and J lost 4, with 15 bases in between. Germline lookup yields CDR1 LNHNV and CDR2 YYDKDF (reference sequence). Written as DNA, the CDR3 is TGTGCCACCAGCAGCAATCAAGGGGGAATTAATGAAAAACTGTTTTTT. Its protein product is CATSSNQGGINEKLFF.

The V call is TRBV20-1, the J call TRBJ2-1; D call uncertain. Trimming pared 5 bases from V and 9 bases from J, leaving 11 bases between. The germline gives CDR1 DFQATT, CDR2 SNEGSKA (reference sequence). CDR3 size: 11 residues. The DNA for the CDR3 is TGCAGTGCTTGGGCCGGTGGTGAGCAGTTCTTC. It is translated as CSAWAGGEQFF.

This chain links TRBV30 with TRBJ1-6, with D perhaps matching TRBD1 (5 bases). V was pared by 2 bases and J by 3 bases, with 14 bases between. Looked up from germline, CDR1 is GTSNPN and CDR2 is SVGIG (reference sequence). The CDR3 has 16 residues. CDR3 coding DNA: TGTGCCTGGAGTTGGGGGGACGTTTACTATAATTCACCCCTCCACTTT. It yields the protein CAWSWGDVYYNSPLHF.

The V and J genes are TRBV9 and TRBJ2-7; D might be TRBD2 (5 bases). CDR3 length equals 15 residues. Germline V lookup: CDR1 SGDLS, CDR2 YYNGEE. Trimming took 0 bases from V and 1 from J, leaving 11 bases between them. The chain's CDR3 is CASSVGVGESYEQYF. The CDR3 DNA follows: TGTGCCAGCAGCGTAGGGGTCGGGGAGTCCTACGAGCAGTACTTC.

The chain uses TRBV27 and TRBJ2-7; D possibly matches TRBD1 or TRBD2 (6 bases each). The CDR3 is 13 amino acids. The germline gives CDR1 MNHEY, CDR2 SMNVEV (reference sequence). Trimming removed 6 bases at V and 3 bases at J, with 12 bases between. In DNA, the CDR3 is TGTGCCAGCAGACCGGGGGCCGGCTACGAGCAGTACTTC. This translates into CASRPGAGYEQYF.

As concerns this clone: The same CDR3 also results from other DNA sequences found in this sample. The chain employs TRBV5-1 and TRBJ2-7, with TRBD1 matching over 7 bases. Germline V gives CDR1 SGHRS, CDR2 YFSETQ. Unmatched junction bases numbered 2, after V lost 0 bases and J lost 2 bases. The CDR3 is made up of 14 amino acids. CDR3 in amino acids: CASSLEGATYEQYF. For the CDR3, the DNA is TGCGCCAGCAGCTTGGAGGGGGCAACCTACGAGCAGTACTTC.

The rearrangement links TRBV7-9 to TRBJ1-1; D is unresolved. Per the germline V gene, CDR1 is SEHNR and CDR2 is FQNEAQ (reference sequence). The CDR3 totals 15 residues. Deletions cut 1 base from V and 4 bases from J, with 13 bases between. In DNA form, the CDR3 reads TGTGCCAGCAGCTTAGTATTCCCGTCCGGCACTGAAGCTTTCTTT. Translated, it gives CASSLVFPSGTEAFF.

The chain is built from TRBV4-1 and TRBJ2-2; D is tentatively TRBD1 or TRBD2 (5 bases each). Germline CDR1 reads MGHRA; CDR2 reads YSYEKL. The germline V and J ends were trimmed by 2 bases and 4 bases, with 14 bases remaining between them. The CDR3 sequence is 16 residues long. The CDR3 DNA is TGCGCCAGCAGCCAAACGTGGGGACGGGGCACCGGGGAGCTGTTTTTT. Translation: CASSQTWGRGTGELFF.

The gene calls are TRBV10-3 and TRBJ2-7, with 7 nucleotides matching TRBD1. CDR1 ENHRY and CDR2 SYGVKD come from the germline V gene. Unmatched junction bases numbered 4, after V lost 6 bases and J lost 5 bases. CDR3 length equals 12 residues. This CDR3 reads CAISDRVHEQYF. CDR3 nucleotides: TGTGCCATCAGCGACAGGGTCCACGAGCAGTACTTC.

The genes are TRBV12-5 and TRBJ1-3, with D unresolved. Germline V CDR1 and CDR2: LGHNT, FRNRAP. The CDR3 spans 19 residues. V was trimmed by 0 bases and J by 1 base, leaving 19 bases between them. The CDR3 DNA follows: TGTGCTAGTGGTTTGGTACAAATATTGGGGTCGGGGTCTGGAAACACCATATATTTT. Protein product: CASGLVQILGSGSGNTIYF.

Concerning this clone itself: This sample includes further DNA sequences coding for the same CDR3. This rearrangement joins TRBV4-3 to TRBJ2-7; TRBD1 agrees at 7 bases. The germline V gene encodes CDR1 LGHNA and CDR2 YSLEER. The CDR3 totals 14 residues. V was pared by 1 base and J by 1 base, with 1 base of the junction left unmatched. CDR3 nucleotide sequence: TGCGCCAGCAGCCAAGGCAGGGGGTCCTACGAGCAGTACTTC. This sequence encodes CASSQGRGSYEQYF.

The V call is TRBV6-6, the J call TRBJ2-1; 7 positions match TRBD2. Trimming at V came to 7 bases and at J to 7 bases, leaving 13 bases not matched to a gene. The CDR3 extends over 15 amino acids. In germline, CDR1 is MNHNY, CDR2 SVGAGI (reference sequence). In DNA form, the CDR3 reads TGTGCCAGCATCATTGGGTGGGAGGGAGTGAATGAGCAGTTCTTC. As protein: CASIIGWEGVNEQFF.

The J gene is TRBJ1-6, the V gene TRBV10-2; D unclear. Trimming took off 2 bases at V and 13 bases at J, with 6 bases between the two ends. Germline-derived CDR1 and CDR2 are WSHSY and SAAADI. This CDR3 comprises 11 residues. CDR3 protein: CASSEGAPLHF. CDR3 sequence (DNA): TGCGCCAGCAGTGAGGGTGCGCCCCTCCACTTT.

The rearrangement links TRBV9 to TRBJ1-6, with 9 bases lining up with TRBD1. The J segment lost 7 bases and the V segment lost 3 bases, leaving 8 bases of the junction unmatched. The CDR3 loop spans 16 amino acids. Germline V gene lookup returns CDR1 SGDLS and CDR2 YYNGEE. The CDR3 here is CASSGSGTGINSPLHF. DNA for the CDR3: TGTGCCAGCAGCGGCTCCGGGACAGGGATCAATTCACCCCTCCACTTT.

The chain recombines TRBV29-1 with TRBJ2-7; 7 bases are shared with TRBD1. The germline V gene encodes CDR1 SQVTM and CDR2 ANQGSEA. The CDR3 runs 13 residues. V dropped 2 bases and J dropped 3; count of bases not matched to a gene: 4. CDR3 in amino acids: CSVEYRQGYEQYF. CDR3 in DNA: TGCAGCGTTGAATACCGACAGGGCTACGAGCAGTACTTC.

The chain carries TRBV29-1 and TRBJ2-1, with 8 bases lining up with TRBD1. V lost 7 bases to trimming and J lost 1 base; unmatched junction nucleotides: 6. CDR3 length equals 14 residues. Germline CDR1 SQVTM, CDR2 ANQGSEA. The CDR3 DNA reads as TGCAGCGCTAGTGGACAGGGATCCTACAATGAGCAGTTCTTC. This encodes CSASGQGSYNEQFF.

The chain uses TRBV5-4 and TRBJ2-7; D is perhaps TRBD1 or TRBD2 (5 bases each). The germline CDR1 and CDR2 sequences are SGHNT and YYREEE (reference sequence). V lost 0 bases and J 2 bases, leaving 6 bases between the germline ends. This CDR3 comprises 13 residues. The CDR3: CASSLGDPYEQYF. In DNA form, the CDR3 reads TGTGCCAGCAGCTTGGGGGACCCCTACGAGCAGTACTTC.

The chain combines TRBV6-1 with TRBJ2-7; D is unclear. The CDR3 runs to 13 residues. The germline V gene has CDR1 MNHNS and CDR2 SASEGT. Trimming removed 2 bases from V and 2 bases from J, with 7 bases in between. The CDR3 bases are TGTGCCAGCAGTGAAACACCAGCCTACGAGCAGTACTTC. Protein: CASSETPAYEQYF.